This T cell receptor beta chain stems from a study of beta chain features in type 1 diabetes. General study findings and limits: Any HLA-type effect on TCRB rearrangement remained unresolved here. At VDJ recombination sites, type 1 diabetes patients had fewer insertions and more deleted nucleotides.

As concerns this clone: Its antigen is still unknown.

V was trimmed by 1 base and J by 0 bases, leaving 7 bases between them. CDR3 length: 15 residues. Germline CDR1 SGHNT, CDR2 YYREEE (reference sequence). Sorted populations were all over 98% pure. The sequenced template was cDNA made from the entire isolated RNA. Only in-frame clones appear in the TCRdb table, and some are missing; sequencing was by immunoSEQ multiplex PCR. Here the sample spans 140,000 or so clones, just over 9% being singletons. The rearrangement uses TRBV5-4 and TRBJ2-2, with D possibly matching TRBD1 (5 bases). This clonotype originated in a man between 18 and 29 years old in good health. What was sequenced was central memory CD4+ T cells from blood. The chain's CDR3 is CASSLQQANTGELFF. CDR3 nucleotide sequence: TGTGCCAGCAGCTTGCAACAGGCGAACACCGGGGAGCTGTTTTTT.